The present T cell receptor beta chain was sequenced within a study of OX40 agonist ivuxolimab in advanced cancers. Study results and caveats: At 0.1 to 3.0 mg/kg, clonal expansion of CD4+ and CD8+ blood T cells had occurred by week 6.

The assay was immunoSEQ multiplex PCR, and TCRdb's table has in-frame clones only and misses some. Of approximately 53,000 clones listed, 80% to 95% are singletons. CDR1 and CDR2 (germline): SGDLS, YYNGEE. Trimming pared 0 bases from V and 1 base from J, leaving 8 bases between. The CDR3 sequence is 14 residues long. Note on this clone: Its matching antigen is unknown.

The receptor comes from an adult with an advanced solid tumor such as melanoma, head and neck, liver or kidney cancer. The sequencing here drew on CD4+ or CD8+ T cells sorted from blood, taken in a trial of the OX40 agonist ivuxolimab. The chain couples TRBV9 to TRBJ2-7; D is unresolved. The CDR3 DNA is TGTGCCAGCAGCGTAGATGGTCTTTCCTACGAGCAGTACTTC. Encoded protein: CASSVDGLSYEQYF.